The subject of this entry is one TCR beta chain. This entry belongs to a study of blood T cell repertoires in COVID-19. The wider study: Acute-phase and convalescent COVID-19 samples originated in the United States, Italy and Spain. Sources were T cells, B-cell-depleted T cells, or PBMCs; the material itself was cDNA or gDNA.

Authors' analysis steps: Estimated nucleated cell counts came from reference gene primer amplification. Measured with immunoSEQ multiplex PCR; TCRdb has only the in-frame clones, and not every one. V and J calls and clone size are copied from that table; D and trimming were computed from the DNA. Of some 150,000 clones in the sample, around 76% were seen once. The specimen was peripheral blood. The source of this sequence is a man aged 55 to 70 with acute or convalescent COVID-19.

This CDR3 reads CASSPQGNTQYF. In DNA form, the CDR3 reads TGTGCCAGCAGTCCACAGGGTAATACGCAGTATTTT. V usage is TRBV2 and J usage is TRBJ2-3; possible D gene TRBD1, 6 bases. Trimming pared 5 bases from V and 7 bases from J, leaving 10 bases between. This CDR3 spans 12 amino acids. The V gene's germline CDR1 is SNHLY and CDR2 FYNNEI.